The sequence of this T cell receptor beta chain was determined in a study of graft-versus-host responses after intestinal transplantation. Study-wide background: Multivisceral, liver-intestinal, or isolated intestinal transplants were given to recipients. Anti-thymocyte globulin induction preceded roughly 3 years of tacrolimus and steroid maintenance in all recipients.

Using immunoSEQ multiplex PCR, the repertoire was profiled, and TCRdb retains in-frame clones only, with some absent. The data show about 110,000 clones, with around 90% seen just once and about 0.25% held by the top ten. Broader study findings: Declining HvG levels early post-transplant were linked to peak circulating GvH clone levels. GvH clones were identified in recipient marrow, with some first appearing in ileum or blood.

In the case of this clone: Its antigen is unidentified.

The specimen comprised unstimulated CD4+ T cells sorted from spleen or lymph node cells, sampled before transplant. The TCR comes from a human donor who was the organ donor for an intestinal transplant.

Here the CDR3 DNA reads TGTGCCAGCAGCTTGCTTAGCGGAAACACAGATACGCAGTATTTT. This gives the protein CASSLLSGNTDTQYF. V and J are TRBV5-4 and TRBJ2-3, with TRBD2 as a possible D gene (6 bases). The germline V and J ends were trimmed by 1 base and 2 bases, with 11 bases remaining between them. CDR3 length: 15 amino acids. Germline V gene data show CDR1 as SGHNT and CDR2 as YYREEE (reference sequence).